The 24 T cell receptor beta chains given below trace back to one sample, sequenced in a study of CD8 T cells in Susac syndrome. The authors reverse transcribed roughly 0.5 to 1 ug RNA with random hexamers. One entry per CDR3 protein results from TCRdb running MiXCR on the immunoSEQ multiplex PCR reads. The sample includes roughly 130,000 distinct CDR3 sequences, roughly 96% of them seen just once. The sequencing input was CD4+ T cells from PBMCs. These receptors were taken from a human donor in good health.

For this clonotype: A read error may produce the germline difference seen at one junction end. The chain has TRBV7-7 and TRBJ2-2, with no clear D. The germline V gene encodes CDR1 SSHAT and CDR2 FNYEAQ (reference sequence). The CDR3 sequence is 16 residues long. CDR3 sequence: CASSSAEPYLTGELFF. The DNA for the CDR3 is TGTGCTAGCAGCTCGGCGGAGCCTTACCTCACCGGGGAGCTGTTTTTT.

V gene TRBV28 combines with J gene TRBJ2-4; 10 bases line up with TRBD1. Trimming removed 3 bases from V and 4 bases from J; junction bases left unmatched: 6. The V gene's germline CDR1 is MDHEN and CDR2 SYDVKM. The CDR3 has 16 residues. The CDR3 spells CASSFSGQGSKNIQYF. In DNA, the CDR3 is TGTGCCAGCAGTTTTTCGGGACAGGGGTCAAAAAACATTCAGTACTTC. The whole variable domain, remainder taken from reference TRBV28 and TRBJ2-4, is DVKVTQSSRYLVKRTGEKVFLECVQDMDHENMFWYRQDPGLGLRLIYFSYDVKMKEKGDIPEGYSVSREKKERFSLILESASTNQTSMYLCASSFSGQGSKNIQYFGAGTRLSVL.

This sequence joins TRBV10-3 and TRBJ2-6, with TRBD1 matching over 10 bases. Trimming cost V 4 bases and J 2 bases; bases outside gene matches: 2. This CDR3 contains 16 residues. CDR1 and CDR2 from the germline V gene are ENHRY and SYGVKD. The CDR3 protein is CAISGQGAAGANVLTF. In nucleotides, the CDR3 is TGTGCCATCAGTGGACAGGGGGCAGCTGGGGCCAACGTCCTGACTTTC.

V and J are TRBV23-1 and TRBJ1-2; 7 bases line up with TRBD1. TRBV23-1 is labeled an ORF, and its function is uncertain. The trim removed 0 bases at V and 4 bases at J, leaving 5 bases unmatched. The CDR3 covers 15 residues. The CDR3 coding sequence is TGCGCCAGCAGTCAATCGGCAGGGGGTATCTATGGCTACACCTTC. Amino acid sequence: CASSQSAGGIYGYTF.

The chain is built from TRBV5-1 and TRBJ2-1; D unclear. V lost 3 bases to trimming and J lost 12 bases, with 10 bases between them. CDR3 length: 11 amino acids. Looked up from germline, CDR1 is SGHRS and CDR2 is YFSETQ. For the CDR3, the DNA is TGCGCCAGCAGCTCCCTACAAGGGCAGTTCTTC. Protein sequence: CASSSLQGQFF.

J is TRBJ1-3 and V is TRBV29-1, with 7 bases that match TRBD1. The CDR3 contains 14 residues. CDR1 is SQVTM and CDR2 is ANQGSEA in the germline V gene. After removal of 4 bases from V and 4 bases from J, the junction contained 7 bases not matched to a gene. DNA of the CDR3: TGCAGCGTTGTAGCCAGGGGGTCCGGAAACACCATATATTTT. This encodes CSVVARGSGNTIYF.

This rearrangement joins TRBV7-8 to TRBJ2-7, with unresolved D. The length of the CDR3 is 12 residues. Germline values: CDR1 SGHVS, CDR2 FQNEAQ. V was pared by 2 bases and J by 5 bases, with 7 bases between. Here the CDR3 reads CASSLSNHEQYF. The CDR3 DNA reads TGTGCCAGCAGCTTATCTAACCACGAGCAGTACTTC.

The V gene is TRBV5-4, the J gene TRBJ2-7, with TRBD1 matching 9 bases. V trimming: 2 bases; J trimming: 7 bases; junction bases outside the gene matches: 10. CDR3 length equals 15 residues. Germline CDR1 SGHNT, CDR2 YYREEE (reference sequence). In nucleotides, the CDR3 is TGTGCCAGCAGCTTATTCGACAGGGGGACAGGGGAGCAGTACTTC. It yields the protein CASSLFDRGTGEQYF.

This chain joins TRBV7-2 and TRBJ2-5; D gene unclear. The CDR3 is made up of 13 amino acids. V lost 5 bases to trimming and J lost 5 bases, with 12 bases between them. Germline V lookup: CDR1 SGHTA, CDR2 FQGNSA. The CDR3 DNA reads as TGTGCCAGCAGCGTACCCCCGGGCGAGACCCAGTACTTC. It encodes CASSVPPGETQYF. Together with reference TRBV7-2 and TRBJ2-5, the CDR3 gives the full variable domain: GAGVSQSPSNKVTEKGKDVELRCDPISGHTALYWYRQSLGQGLEFLIYFQGNSAPDKSGLPSDRFSAERTGGSVSTLTIQRTQQEDSAVYLCASSVPPGETQYFGPGTRLLVL.

The chain recombines TRBV7-9 with TRBJ2-2; no clear D gene. This CDR3 contains 13 residues. Trimming cost V 5 bases and J 4 bases, with 8 bases left between them. From germline, CDR1 is SEHNR and CDR2 FQNEAQ (reference sequence). CDR3 loop: CASSPMFTGELFF. CDR3 DNA sequence: TGTGCCAGCAGCCCTATGTTCACCGGGGAGCTGTTTTTT.

The V call is TRBV29-1, the J call TRBJ2-6; D is unresolved. Germline CDR1 is SQVTM and CDR2 is ANQGSEA. The V and J ends lost 4 bases and 4 bases respectively, with 11 bases between them. The CDR3 contains 14 residues. CDR3 sequence: CSVVRQVGANVLTF. CDR3 nucleotide sequence: TGCAGCGTTGTCCGGCAGGTCGGGGCCAACGTCCTGACTTTC.

The chain has TRBV5-6 and TRBJ1-5; D gene uncertain. The CDR3 contains 12 residues. Germline CDR1 SGHDT, CDR2 YYEEEE. V was trimmed by 1 base and J by 3 bases, leaving 2 bases between them. The CDR3 bases are TGTGCCAGCAGCTTGAACAATCAGCCCCAGCATTTT. Protein product: CASSLNNQPQHF.

Only one count was recorded for this clonotype. The CDR3: CASTGTGTYEQYF. As DNA, the CDR3 is TGTGCCAGTACCGGGACAGGGACCTACGAGCAGTACTTC. The chain uses TRBV19 and TRBJ2-7, with 9 bases matching TRBD1. The CDR3 sequence is 13 residues long. In germline, CDR1 is LNHDA, CDR2 SQIVND (reference sequence). J was trimmed by 2 bases and V by 7 bases; bases with no gene match: 3.

V gene TRBV29-1 combines with J gene TRBJ2-3, with D possibly matching TRBD1 (6 bases). Germline lookup yields CDR1 SQVTM and CDR2 ANQGSEA. V lost 2 bases and J 1 base, leaving 7 bases between the germline ends. CDR3 length: 13 residues. The CDR3 spells CSVERQGTDTQYF. CDR3 sequence (DNA): TGCAGCGTTGAACGACAGGGCACAGATACGCAGTATTTT.

The chain uses TRBV6-6 and TRBJ2-1, with D possibly being TRBD2 (6 bases). This CDR3 is built from 13 residues. Trimming removed 5 bases from V and 9 bases from J, with 14 bases in between. Per the germline V gene, CDR1 is MNHNY and CDR2 is SVGAGI (reference sequence). CDR3 bases: TGTGCCAGCAGTCGCGGGGCGGAGGGTGAGCAGTTCTTC. Protein product: CASSRGAEGEQFF.

The chain is built from TRBV30 and TRBJ1-4; a possible D gene is TRBD1 (6 bases). The CDR3 covers 14 residues. Germline loops: CDR1 GTSNPN, CDR2 SVGIG (reference sequence). V was clipped by 3 bases and J by 3 bases, with 11 bases between them. CDR3 protein: CAWREQGSNEKLFF. The CDR3 coding sequence is TGTGCCTGGAGAGAACAGGGTTCTAATGAAAAACTGTTTTTT.

The gene calls are TRBV5-8 and TRBJ2-1, with a possible D match to TRBD2 (6 bases). V was trimmed by 5 bases and J by 9 bases, leaving 12 bases between them. This CDR3 comprises 12 residues. The V gene's germline CDR1 is SGHTS and CDR2 YDEGEE. The CDR3 DNA sequence: TGTGCCAGCAGATCTAGCGTTGGTGAGCAGTTCTTC. It codes for CASRSSVGEQFF. The whole variable domain, filled in from reference TRBV5-8 and TRBJ2-1, reads EAGVTQSPTHLIKTRGQQATLRCSPISGHTSVYWYQQALGLGLQFLLWYDEGEERNRGNFPPRFSGRQFPNYSSELNVNALELEDSALYLCASRSSVGEQFFGPGTRLTVL.

The rearrangement links TRBV7-2 to TRBJ1-5, with D unresolved. The CDR3 contains 12 residues. Looked up from germline, CDR1 is SGHTA and CDR2 is FQGNSA. V was pared by 5 bases and J by 7 bases, with 9 bases between. The CDR3 DNA sequence: TGTGCCAGCAGCCCATACGACCAGCCCCAGCATTTT. Amino acid sequence: CASSPYDQPQHF.

The chain is built from TRBV3-1 and TRBJ2-2; D perhaps matches TRBD1 (5 bases). With 7 bases removed from V and 4 bases from J, the gap between germline ends came to 10 bases. The CDR3 spans 13 residues. The germline V gene encodes CDR1 LGHDT and CDR2 YNNKEL (reference sequence). The CDR3 is CASTLQGTGELFF. The CDR3 DNA sequence: TGTGCCAGCACCCTCCAGGGCACCGGGGAGCTGTTTTTT.

This clonotype was seen just once. This chain uses TRBV3-1 with TRBJ2-5; TRBD1 matches at 7 bases. The CDR3 runs to 16 residues. Germline CDR1 LGHDT, CDR2 YNNKEL (reference sequence). The V segment lost 4 bases and the J segment 0 bases; nucleotides outside the gene matches: 8. CDR3 nucleotides: TGTGCCAGCAGCCTCCGGACAGGCGCCAACCAAGAGACCCAGTACTTC. Translation gives CASSLRTGANQETQYF.

The chain links TRBV7-2 to TRBJ2-7, with D possibly being TRBD1 (6 bases). The germline gives CDR1 SGHTA, CDR2 FQGNSA. V lost 5 bases and J lost 2, with 13 bases in between. The CDR3 contains 14 residues. Here the CDR3 reads CASSRDTLTYEQYF. In DNA form, the CDR3 reads TGTGCCAGCAGCCGGGACACTTTAACCTACGAGCAGTACTTC.

CDR3 sequence (DNA): TGCAGTGCTAGAGATTTCGGAGGGCGGGTAGATACGCAGTATTTT. It translates to CSARDFGGRVDTQYF. V is TRBV20-1 and J is TRBJ2-3; TRBD2 is a possible D gene (6 bases). Germline V gives CDR1 DFQATT, CDR2 SNEGSKA (reference sequence). This CDR3 contains 15 residues. V shed 0 bases and J shed 5 bases, with 15 bases lying between them.

The chain combines TRBV18 with TRBJ2-1; D is possibly TRBD1 (6 bases). The germline V gene encodes CDR1 KGHSH and CDR2 LQKENI. V lost 3 bases to trimming and J lost 9 bases, with 21 bases between them. This CDR3 is built from 16 residues. This chain's CDR3 is CASSPPETGLFSEQFF. In DNA, the CDR3 is TGTGCCAGCTCACCCCCTGAGACAGGCCTCTTCTCTGAGCAGTTCTTC.

The chain employs TRBV5-4 and TRBJ2-3, with D perhaps TRBD2 (6 bases). V was cut by 0 bases and J by 7 bases, with 12 bases left in between. The CDR3 runs to 14 residues. Germline V gives CDR1 SGHNT, CDR2 YYREEE (reference sequence). CDR3 sequence: CASSLDTSTNTQYF. In DNA form, the CDR3 reads TGTGCCAGCAGCTTGGATACTAGCACGAATACGCAGTATTTT.